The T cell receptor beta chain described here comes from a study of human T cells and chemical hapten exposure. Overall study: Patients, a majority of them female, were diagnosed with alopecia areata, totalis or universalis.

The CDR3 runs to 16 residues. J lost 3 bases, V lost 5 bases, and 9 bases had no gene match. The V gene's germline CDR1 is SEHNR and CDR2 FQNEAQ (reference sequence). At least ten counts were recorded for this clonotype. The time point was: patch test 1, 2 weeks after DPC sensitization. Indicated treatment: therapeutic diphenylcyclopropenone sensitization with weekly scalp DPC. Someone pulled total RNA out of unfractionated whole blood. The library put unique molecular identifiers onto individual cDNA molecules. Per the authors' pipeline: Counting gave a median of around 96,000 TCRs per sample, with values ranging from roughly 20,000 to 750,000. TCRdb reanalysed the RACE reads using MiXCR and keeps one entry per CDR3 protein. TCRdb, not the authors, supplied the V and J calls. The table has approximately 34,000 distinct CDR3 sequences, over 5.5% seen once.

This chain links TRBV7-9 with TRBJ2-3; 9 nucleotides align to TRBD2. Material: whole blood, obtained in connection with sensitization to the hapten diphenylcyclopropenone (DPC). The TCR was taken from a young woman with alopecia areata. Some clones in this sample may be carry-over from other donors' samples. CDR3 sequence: CASSLVLAGETDTQYF. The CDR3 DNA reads TGTGCCAGCAGCCTAGTCTTAGCGGGGGAGACAGATACGCAGTATTTT.